This T cell receptor (beta chain) came from a study of beta chain features in type 1 diabetes. The study, taken as a whole, reports: Individuals with type 1 diabetes displayed fewer insertions and more deletions at VDJ junctions. The study found moderately but significantly shorter TCRB CDR3s in all four CD4+ subsets of Type 1 diabetes patients. In the patient group, naive, central memory and Treg TCRB repertoires seemed more alike than in the healthy donor group.

Expressed TCRB transcripts were sequenced after all isolated RNA was converted to cDNA. Method: immunoSEQ multiplex PCR; TCRdb's copy keeps in-frame clones and lacks some. The sample records under 130,000 clones, 28% being singletons. Germline-derived CDR1 and CDR2 are SGHTA and FQGNSA. The CDR3 contains 16 residues. V was pared by 1 base and J by 15 bases, with 14 bases of the junction left unmatched. A single heparinised blood sample, averaging approximately 116 mL, was obtained per donor. To note about this clone: What it recognizes is unknown.

The sequencing input was central memory CD4+ T cells from blood. The chain has TRBV7-2 and TRBJ2-1, with TRBD2 matching 11 bases. This clonotype was sampled from a woman aged 18-35 years with type 1 diabetes. CDR3 amino acids: CASSLGPSGRSNGPFF. The CDR3 DNA is TGTGCCAGCAGCTTAGGTCCTAGCGGGAGGTCCAACGGGCCGTTCTTC.